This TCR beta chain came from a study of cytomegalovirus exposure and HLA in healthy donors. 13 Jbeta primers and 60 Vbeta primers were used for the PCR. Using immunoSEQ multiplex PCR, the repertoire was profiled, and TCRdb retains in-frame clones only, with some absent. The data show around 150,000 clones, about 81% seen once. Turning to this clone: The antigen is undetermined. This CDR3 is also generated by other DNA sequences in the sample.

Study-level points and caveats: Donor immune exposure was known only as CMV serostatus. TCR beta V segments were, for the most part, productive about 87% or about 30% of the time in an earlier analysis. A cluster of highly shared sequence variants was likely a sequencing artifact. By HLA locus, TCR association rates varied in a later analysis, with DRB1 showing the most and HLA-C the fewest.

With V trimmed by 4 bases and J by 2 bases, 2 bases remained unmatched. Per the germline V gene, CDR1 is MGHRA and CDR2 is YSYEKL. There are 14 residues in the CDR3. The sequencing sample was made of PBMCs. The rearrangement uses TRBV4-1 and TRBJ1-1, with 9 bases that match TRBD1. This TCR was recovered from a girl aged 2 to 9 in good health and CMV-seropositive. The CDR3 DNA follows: TGCGCCAGCAGCCGGGGACAGGGCAACACTGAAGCTTTCTTT. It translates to CASSRGQGNTEAFF.